What follows are 9 T cell receptor beta chains derived from one specimen sequenced in a study of shared clonotypes between healthy human individuals. Clones were sequenced by immunoSEQ multiplex PCR, and TCRdb holds only the in-frame ones, with some missing. Here the sample spans roughly 95,000 clones, around 43% being singletons. The sample was PBMCs. Every receptor here comes from a woman in her 40s in good health. Some clones in this sample may be carry-over from other donors' samples.

The V gene is TRBV30, the J gene TRBJ2-1; D is perhaps TRBD2 (5 bases). The CDR3 loop spans 13 amino acids. Deletions cut 1 base from V and 7 bases from J, with 11 bases between. Germline V gene data show CDR1 as GTSNPN and CDR2 as SVGIG (reference sequence). As DNA, the CDR3 is TGTGCCTGGAGTGCGGTCCGAGGGAATGAGCAGTTCTTC. This sequence encodes CAWSAVRGNEQFF.

This rearrangement joins TRBV29-1 to TRBJ1-4; tentative D call: TRBD1 (5 bases). The CDR3 has 13 residues. From germline, CDR1 is SQVTM and CDR2 ANQGSEA. The V and J ends lost 1 base and 10 bases respectively, with 13 bases between them. The CDR3 region is CSVEGQGRGKLFF. The CDR3 region has the DNA TGCAGCGTTGAAGGGCAGGGCCGTGGAAAACTGTTTTTT.

For this clone: It differs at one base from a far larger clone, so likely a read error. The V and J genes are TRBV4-2 and TRBJ2-7, with D tentatively TRBD1 or TRBD2 (5 bases each). Germline-derived CDR1 and CDR2 are LGHNA and YNFKEQ. Between the trimmed V and J ends, which lost 5 bases and 2 bases, there was a span of 13 bases. CDR3 length: 14 residues. The CDR3 DNA is TGTGCCAGCAGCTTGTGGGACGACCCCTACGAGCAGTACTTC. Its translation: CASSLWDDPYEQYF.

This clone was observed many times. The rearrangement links TRBV29-1 to TRBJ2-5; no clear D. V lost 4 bases and J lost 8, with 11 bases in between. Germline CDR1 is SQVTM and CDR2 is ANQGSEA. This CDR3 is built from 11 residues. The CDR3 protein is CSVADGATQYF. The CDR3 bases are TGCAGCGTTGCGGACGGAGCTACCCAGTACTTC. Looking up the rest from reference TRBV29-1 and TRBJ2-5 gives the full variable domain: SAVISQKPSRDICQRGTSLTIQCQVDSQVTMMFWYRQQPGQSLTLIATANQGSEATYESGFVIDKFPISRPNLTFSTLTVSNMSPEDSSIYLCSVADGATQYFGPGTRLLVL.

Details on this clone: The sample holds other DNA sequences that translate to the same CDR3. The CDR3 DNA follows: TGTGCCTGGCTCAGAGGACGCTCTGGAAACACCATATATTTT. It codes for CAWLRGRSGNTIYF. V is TRBV30 and J is TRBJ1-3; D is undetermined. The CDR3 has 14 amino acids. Trimming shortened V by 5 bases and J by 0 bases, and 11 bases separated the two germline ends. Germline V gene data show CDR1 as GTSNPN and CDR2 as SVGIG (reference sequence).

The J gene is TRBJ2-5, the V gene TRBV11-3, with 7 bases identical to TRBD2. V gave up 3 bases and J gave up 5 bases; unmatched junction bases: 9. The length of the CDR3 is 15 residues. Germline loops: CDR1 SGHNT, CDR2 YENEEA. The CDR3 protein is CASSLAFGAGETQYF. Here the CDR3 DNA reads TGTGCCAGCAGCTTGGCTTTCGGAGCGGGGGAGACCCAGTACTTC.

This chain joins TRBV10-3 and TRBJ2-5; 13 bases fit TRBD2. Germline V gene lookup returns CDR1 ENHRY and CDR2 SYGVKD. This CDR3 has 15 residues. J gave up 2 bases and V 6 bases, and 3 bases lay outside the gene matches. The CDR3 nucleotides are TGTGCCATCAGGGGGACTAGCGGGACTCAAGAGACCCAGTACTTC. Its translation is CAIRGTSGTQETQYF.

This rearrangement joins TRBV5-1 to TRBJ2-2, with D possibly being TRBD2 (6 bases). The germline V gene encodes CDR1 SGHRS and CDR2 YFSETQ. Trimming shortened V by 6 bases and J by 6 bases, and 21 bases separated the two germline ends. The CDR3 has 16 residues. CDR3 amino acids: CASNSGGLRPPGELFF. The DNA for the CDR3 is TGCGCCAGCAATAGTGGGGGACTTCGCCCCCCCGGGGAGCTGTTTTTT.

The chain combines TRBV10-3 with TRBJ1-2; D possibly corresponds to TRBD1 (5 bases). V was clipped by 2 bases and J by 2 bases, with 15 bases between them. Germline CDR1 ENHRY, CDR2 SYGVKD. This CDR3 is built from 16 residues. Here the CDR3 DNA reads TGTGCCATCAGTGAGGGGGCTGGACGGACGAACTATGGCTACACCTTC. It is translated as CAISEGAGRTNYGYTF.